This T cell receptor (beta chain) was identified in a study of blood T cells in healthy people across ages. Study-level points and caveats: CMV status of donors was unknown, possibly confounding expanded clonotype changes.

The CDR3 loop spans 13 amino acids. V lost 2 bases, J lost 6 bases, and 8 bases lay in between. Per the germline V gene, CDR1 is SGHTA and CDR2 is FQGNSA. Note on this clonotype: Its antigen is not known.

Primed by a sample-barcoded 5' primer and a J-beta primer mix, a second PCR proceeded for roughly 7 to 11 cycles. Every sample returned 2.5 million or more CDR3-containing paired-end reads. TCRdb re-derived calls from the 5' RACE reads in MiXCR, one entry per CDR3 protein. Of roughly 570,000 distinct CDR3 sequences in the sample, 27% were seen once. This TCR derives from a woman aged 70-85 years in good health. The chain couples TRBV7-2 to TRBJ1-5; D ambiguous. The sequencing sample was made of blood. CDR3 protein: CASSLYQSQPQHF. The CDR3 coding sequence is TGTGCCAGCAGCTTATATCAAAGTCAGCCCCAGCATTTT. Drawing the rest from reference TRBV7-2 and TRBJ1-5, the complete variable domain is GAGVSQSPSNKVTEKGKDVELRCDPISGHTALYWYRQSLGQGLEFLIYFQGNSAPDKSGLPSDRFSAERTGGSVSTLTIQRTQQEDSAVYLCASSLYQSQPQHFGDGTRLSIL.